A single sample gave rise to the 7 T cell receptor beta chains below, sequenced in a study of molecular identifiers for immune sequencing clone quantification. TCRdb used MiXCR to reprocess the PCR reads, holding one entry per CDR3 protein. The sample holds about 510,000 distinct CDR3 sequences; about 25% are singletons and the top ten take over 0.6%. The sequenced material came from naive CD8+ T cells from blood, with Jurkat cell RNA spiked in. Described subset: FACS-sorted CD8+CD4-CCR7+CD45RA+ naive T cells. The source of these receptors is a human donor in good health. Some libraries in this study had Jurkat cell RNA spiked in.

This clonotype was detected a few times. CDR3 in DNA: TGTGCCACCAGTGATATACCCGGGACTACCATAAGCACAGATACGCAGTATTTT. As protein: CATSDIPGTTISTDTQYF. V is TRBV24-1 and J is TRBJ2-3; 7 bases fit TRBD2. Germline V gene lookup returns CDR1 KGHDR and CDR2 SFDVKD. The CDR3 has 18 residues. J was trimmed by 0 bases and V by 3 bases; bases with no gene match: 11.

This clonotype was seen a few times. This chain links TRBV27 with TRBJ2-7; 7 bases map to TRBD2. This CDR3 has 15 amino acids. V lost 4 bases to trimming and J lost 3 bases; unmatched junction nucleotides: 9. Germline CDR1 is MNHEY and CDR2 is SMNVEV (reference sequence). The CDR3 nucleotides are TGTGCCAGCAGTTCTTCCCTAGCGGCGAACTACGAGCAGTACTTC. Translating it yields CASSSSLAANYEQYF.

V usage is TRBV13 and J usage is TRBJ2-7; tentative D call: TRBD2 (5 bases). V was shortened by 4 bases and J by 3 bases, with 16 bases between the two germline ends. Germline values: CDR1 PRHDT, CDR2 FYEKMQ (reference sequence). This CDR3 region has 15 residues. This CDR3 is CASSSRPDSYYEQYF. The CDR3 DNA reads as TGTGCCAGCAGCTCGAGGCCGGACTCCTACTACGAGCAGTACTTC.

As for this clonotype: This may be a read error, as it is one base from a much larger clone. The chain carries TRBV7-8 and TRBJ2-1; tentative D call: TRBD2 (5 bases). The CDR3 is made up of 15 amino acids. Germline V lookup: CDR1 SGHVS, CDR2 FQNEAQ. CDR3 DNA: TGTGCCGGCAGCTTAACACCCGGGACCTACAATGAGCAGTTCTTC. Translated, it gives CAGSLTPGTYNEQFF.

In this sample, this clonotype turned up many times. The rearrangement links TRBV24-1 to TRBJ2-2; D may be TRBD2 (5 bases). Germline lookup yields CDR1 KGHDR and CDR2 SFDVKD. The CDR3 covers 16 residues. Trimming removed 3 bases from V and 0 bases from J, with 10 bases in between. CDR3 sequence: CATSDPKRANTGELFF. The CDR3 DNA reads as TGTGCCACCAGTGATCCCAAGAGGGCGAACACCGGGGAGCTGTTTTTT.

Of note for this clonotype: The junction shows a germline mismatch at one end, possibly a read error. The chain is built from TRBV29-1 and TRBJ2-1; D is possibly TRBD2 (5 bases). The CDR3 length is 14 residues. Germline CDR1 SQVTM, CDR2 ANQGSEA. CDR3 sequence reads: CSAGRPGSYNEQSF. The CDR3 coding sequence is TGCAGCGCTGGCCGGCCGGGGTCCTACAATGAGCAGTCCTTC.

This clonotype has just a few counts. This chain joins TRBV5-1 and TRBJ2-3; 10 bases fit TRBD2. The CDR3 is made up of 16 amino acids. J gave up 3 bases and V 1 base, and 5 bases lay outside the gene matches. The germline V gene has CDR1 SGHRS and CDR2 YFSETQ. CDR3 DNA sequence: TGCGCCAGCAGCTTGTCTACTAGCGGGGAAACAGATACGCAGTATTTT. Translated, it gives CASSLSTSGETDTQYF.